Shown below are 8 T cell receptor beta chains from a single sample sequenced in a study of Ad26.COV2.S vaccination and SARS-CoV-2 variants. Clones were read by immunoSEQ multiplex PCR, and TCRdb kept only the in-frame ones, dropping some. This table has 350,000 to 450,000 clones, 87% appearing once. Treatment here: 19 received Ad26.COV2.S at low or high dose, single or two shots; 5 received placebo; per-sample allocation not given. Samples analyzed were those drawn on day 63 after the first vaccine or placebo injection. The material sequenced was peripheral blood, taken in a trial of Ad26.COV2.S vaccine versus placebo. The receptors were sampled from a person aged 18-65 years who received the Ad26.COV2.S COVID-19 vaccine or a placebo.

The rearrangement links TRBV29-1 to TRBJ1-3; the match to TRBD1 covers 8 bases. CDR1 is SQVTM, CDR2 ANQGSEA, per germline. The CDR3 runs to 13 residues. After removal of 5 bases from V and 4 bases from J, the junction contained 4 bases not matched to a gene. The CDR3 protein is CSVRQGTGNTIYF. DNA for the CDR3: TGCAGCGTTCGACAGGGGACGGGAAACACCATATATTTT.

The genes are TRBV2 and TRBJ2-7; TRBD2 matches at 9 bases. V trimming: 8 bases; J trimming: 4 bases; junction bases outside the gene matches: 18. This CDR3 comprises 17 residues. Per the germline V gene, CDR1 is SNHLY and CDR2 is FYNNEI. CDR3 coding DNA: TGTGCCAGCGTTGGGGGCCTTGCTAGCGGGGACCGATACGAGCAGTACTTC. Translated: CASVGGLASGDRYEQYF.

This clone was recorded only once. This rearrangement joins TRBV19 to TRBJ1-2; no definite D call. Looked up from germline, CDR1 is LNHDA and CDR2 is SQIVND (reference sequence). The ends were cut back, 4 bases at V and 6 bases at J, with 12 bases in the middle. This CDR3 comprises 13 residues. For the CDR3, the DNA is TGTGCCAGTAGTACTGCCCGAGGCCATGGCTACACCTTC. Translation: CASSTARGHGYTF. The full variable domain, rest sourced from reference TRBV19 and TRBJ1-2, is DGGITQSPKYLFRKEGQNVTLSCEQNLNHDAMYWYRQDPGQGLRLIYYSQIVNDFQKGDIAEGYSVSREKKESFPLTVTSAQKNPTAFYLCASSTARGHGYTFGSGTRLTVV.

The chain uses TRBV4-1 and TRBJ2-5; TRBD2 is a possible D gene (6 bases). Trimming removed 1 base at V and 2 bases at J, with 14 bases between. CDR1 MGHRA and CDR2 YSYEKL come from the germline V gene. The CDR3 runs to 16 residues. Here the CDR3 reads CASSQALSGGQETQYF. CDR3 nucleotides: TGCGCCAGCAGCCAAGCTCTTAGCGGAGGGCAAGAGACCCAGTACTTC.

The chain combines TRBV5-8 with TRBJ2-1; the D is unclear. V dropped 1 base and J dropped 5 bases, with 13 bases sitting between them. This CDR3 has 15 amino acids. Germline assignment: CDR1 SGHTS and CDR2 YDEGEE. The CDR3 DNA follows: TGTGCCAGCAGCTTGAAACAGCCGATTCACAATGAGCAGTTCTTC. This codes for CASSLKQPIHNEQFF.

The CDR3 sequence: CASSFYTGTQSYEQYF. Written as DNA, the CDR3 is TGTGCCAGCAGCTTTTACACCGGGACACAATCCTACGAGCAGTACTTC. The chain uses TRBV11-2 and TRBJ2-7, with D possibly TRBD1 on 6 matching bases. Trimming stripped 3 bases from V and 1 base from J, with 16 bases between. The germline V gene has CDR1 SGHAT and CDR2 FQNNGV. The CDR3 has 16 residues.

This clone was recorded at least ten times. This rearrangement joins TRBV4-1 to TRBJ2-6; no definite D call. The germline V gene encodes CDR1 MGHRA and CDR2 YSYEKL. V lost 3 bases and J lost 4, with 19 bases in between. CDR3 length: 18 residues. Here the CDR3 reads CASSQKSFLASGANVLTF. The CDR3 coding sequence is TGCGCCAGCAGCCAGAAGTCCTTCTTGGCATCCGGGGCCAACGTCCTGACTTTC.

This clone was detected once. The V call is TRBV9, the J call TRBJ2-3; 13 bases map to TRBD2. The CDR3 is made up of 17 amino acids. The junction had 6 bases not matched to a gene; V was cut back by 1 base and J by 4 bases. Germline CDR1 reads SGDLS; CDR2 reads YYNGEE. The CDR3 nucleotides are TGTGCCAGCAGCGTATCCACTAGCGGGGGGGCTTCAGATACGCAGTATTTT. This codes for CASSVSTSGGASDTQYF.